The present T cell receptor (beta chain) was sequenced within a study of identical twins. General study results and limits: Zero-insertion results could be subject to partial confounding by invariant MAIT and iNKT cells. Clonotypes of the beta chain that were abundant in cord blood carried fewer insertions (memory repertoires showed none).

About this clonotype itself: The antigen is unknown.

CDR1 and CDR2 from the germline V gene are MDHEN and SYDVKM. J lost 3 bases, V lost 6 bases, and 4 bases had no gene match. CDR3 length: 15 amino acids. A universal primer site came from template switching; cDNA carried unique molecular identifiers. TCRdb itself ran the 5' RACE reads through MiXCR, one entry per CDR3 protein. The sample lists around 510,000 distinct CDR3 sequences; approximately 14% were seen once. Another study also made use of these data, one on yellow fever vaccine responses in identical twins.

The TCR sequence derives from a woman younger than 35 in good health. Sample: CD4+ T cells sorted from blood. The chain links TRBV28 to TRBJ2-1; 11 bases agree with TRBD2. This CDR3 is CASRQTSGGYNEQFF. CDR3 bases: TGTGCCAGCAGACAAACTAGCGGGGGCTACAATGAGCAGTTCTTC.